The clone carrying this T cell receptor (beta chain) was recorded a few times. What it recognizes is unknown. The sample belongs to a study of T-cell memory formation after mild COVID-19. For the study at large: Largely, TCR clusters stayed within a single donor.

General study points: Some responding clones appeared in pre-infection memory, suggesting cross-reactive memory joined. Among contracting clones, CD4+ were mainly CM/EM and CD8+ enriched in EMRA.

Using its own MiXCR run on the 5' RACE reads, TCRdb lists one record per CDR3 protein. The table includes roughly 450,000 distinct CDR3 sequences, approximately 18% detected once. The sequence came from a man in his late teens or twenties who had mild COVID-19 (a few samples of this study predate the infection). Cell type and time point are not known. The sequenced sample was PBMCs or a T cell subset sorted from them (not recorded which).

CDR3 loop: CASSLVGQGSAEAFF. As DNA, the CDR3 is TGTGCCAGCAGCTTAGTGGGACAGGGGAGTGCTGAAGCTTTCTTT. V is TRBV7-9 and J is TRBJ1-1, with 10 positions matching TRBD1. The CDR3 is 15 amino acids. Germline V gene lookup returns CDR1 SEHNR and CDR2 FQNEAQ (reference sequence). With 1 base clipped from V and 6 bases from J, the junction kept 5 bases outside the gene matches.